The 24 T cell receptor beta chains reported below all come from one sample, sequenced in a study of T cells in Graves' hyperthyroidism and ophthalmopathy. Amplification targeted TCR beta CDR3 regions from RNA transcripts. Using the HTBI primer set, a first-round RT-PCR was run on the TCR CDR3. One entry per CDR3 protein results from TCRdb running MiXCR on the multiplex PCR reads. Counted here are hundreds of thousands of distinct CDR3 sequences, more than 30% occurring once; the ten biggest clones make up 8% to 9%. Sequenced input: blood. All receptors come from a young man with Graves' hyperthyroidism.

The V call is TRBV2, the J call TRBJ2-3; TRBD2 aligns across 13 bases. After removal of 3 bases from V and 5 bases from J, the junction contained 5 bases not matched to a gene. CDR3 length equals 16 residues. Germline lookup yields CDR1 SNHLY and CDR2 FYNNEI. Here the CDR3 DNA reads TGTGCCAGCAGTGACGGGACTAGCGGGGTAGGAGATACGCAGTATTTT. It specifies CASSDGTSGVGDTQYF.

V usage is TRBV14 and J usage is TRBJ2-5, with no clear D. Germline CDR1 and CDR2: SGHDN and FVKESK. The ends were cut back, 2 bases at V and 5 bases at J, with 15 bases in the middle. The CDR3 spans 15 residues. The CDR3 spells CASSQRSPGWETQYF. The CDR3, as DNA: TGTGCCAGCAGCCAACGGAGCCCGGGTTGGGAGACCCAGTACTTC.

Here the CDR3 DNA reads TGCAGTGCTAGGTGGGATACGAGTGAGCAGTACTTC. Protein: CSARWDTSEQYF. The chain joins TRBV20-1 to TRBJ2-7, with D unclear. The CDR3 has 12 amino acids. From germline, CDR1 is DFQATT and CDR2 SNEGSKA (reference sequence). V was trimmed by 3 bases and J by 7 bases, leaving 13 bases between them.

The chain links TRBV27 to TRBJ2-7, with a tentative D call TRBD2 (5 bases). CDR1 is MNHEY and CDR2 is SMNVEV in the germline V gene (reference sequence). This CDR3 contains 14 residues. V was cut by 8 bases and J by 6 bases, with 20 bases left in between. The CDR3 DNA reads as TGTGCCAGCTCTGTCCCGGGGAGTATGGGCGAGCAGTACTTC. This translates into CASSVPGSMGEQYF.

This clonotype showed up many times. The V gene is TRBV19, the J gene TRBJ1-6; TRBD1 might be the D (6 bases). There are 15 residues in the CDR3. Deletions cut 9 bases from V and 6 bases from J, with 18 bases between. Germline lookup yields CDR1 LNHDA and CDR2 SQIVND (reference sequence). CDR3 nucleotide sequence: TGTGCCAGCGGTCCAAGGGGGGACATTAATTCACCCCTCCACTTT. Translation gives CASGPRGDINSPLHF.

Of note for this clonotype: The germline gene is not matched at one end of the junction; a read error may be the cause. The genes are TRBV5-1 and TRBJ1-5; 11 positions match TRBD1. Germline-derived CDR1 and CDR2 are SGHRS and YFSETQ. CDR3 size: 17 residues. The CDR3 here is CASSSTDRGLRGQPQHF. Written as DNA, the CDR3 is TGTGCCAGCAGCTCCACGGACAGGGGGCTGAGGGGCCAGCCCCAGCATTTT.

The J gene is TRBJ1-3, the V gene TRBV25-1; no reliable D call. CDR1 and CDR2 from the germline V gene are MGHDK and SYGVNS. The CDR3 loop spans 14 amino acids. V was clipped by 7 bases and J by 6 bases, with 16 bases between them. This CDR3 is CASTHRGEENTIYF. In nucleotides, the CDR3 is TGTGCCAGCACCCACCGGGGTGAGGAAAACACCATATATTTT.

This clonotype has only a few counts. The J gene is TRBJ1-2, the V gene TRBV20-1; 12 bases map to TRBD1. CDR1 and CDR2 (germline): DFQATT, SNEGSKA (reference sequence). V shed 5 bases and J 4 bases; nucleotides not matched to a gene: 8. The CDR3 loop spans 15 amino acids. CDR3 sequence reads: CSASGQGAGGYGYTF. CDR3 DNA sequence: TGCAGTGCTTCGGGACAGGGGGCAGGAGGCTATGGCTACACCTTC.

This clonotype was observed at least ten times. This chain connects TRBV29-1 to TRBJ1-1; a weak D match, TRBD1 (5 bases). Trimming took 3 bases from V and 6 from J, leaving 11 bases between them. From germline, CDR1 is SQVTM and CDR2 ANQGSEA. This CDR3 spans 12 amino acids. CDR3 sequence reads: CSVEAGSPEAFF. CDR3 nucleotides: TGCAGCGTTGAGGCAGGGTCCCCTGAAGCTTTCTTT.

This chain links TRBV5-5 with TRBJ1-2, with 10 positions matching TRBD1. This CDR3 has 13 residues. Unmatched junction bases numbered 10, after V lost 5 bases and J lost 12 bases. The germline gives CDR1 SGHKS, CDR2 YYEKEE (reference sequence). The CDR3 sequence is CASSPWDRGGNTF. CDR3 nucleotides: TGTGCCAGCAGTCCGTGGGACAGGGGCGGAAACACCTTC.

This clonotype was seen a few times. The chain combines TRBV6-5 with TRBJ1-5, with 9 bases lining up with TRBD1. The germline gives CDR1 MNHEY, CDR2 SVGAGI. The V and J ends lost 5 bases and 6 bases, in that order; junction bases with no gene match: 2. CDR3 length equals 13 residues. The CDR3 DNA reads TGTGCCAGCAGTATGGACAGGGGTCAGCCCCAGCATTTT. This translates into CASSMDRGQPQHF.

Many counts were recorded for this clonotype. The chain joins TRBV20-1 to TRBJ1-5; perhaps TRBD1 as D (5 bases). This CDR3 is 14 amino acids long. CDR1 DFQATT and CDR2 SNEGSKA come from the germline V gene (reference sequence). The V end lost 0 bases, the J end lost 5 bases, and 11 bases lay between the germline ends. The CDR3 nucleotides read TGCAGTGCTAGAGATCACGTAGGGGATCAGCCCCAGCATTTT. This gives the protein CSARDHVGDQPQHF.

This clonotype came up a few times. The CDR3 sequence: CASSSAGGENGELFF. The CDR3 DNA reads TGTGCCAGCAGCTCAGCGGGAGGAGAGAACGGGGAGCTGTTTTTT. The rearrangement joins TRBV7-2 to TRBJ2-2, with 9 bases that match TRBD2. CDR3 length equals 15 residues. V was pared by 4 bases and J by 7 bases, with 7 bases of the junction left unmatched. Germline assignment: CDR1 SGHTA and CDR2 FQGNSA. Filled out from reference TRBV7-2 and TRBJ2-2, the complete variable domain reads GAGVSQSPSNKVTEKGKDVELRCDPISGHTALYWYRQSLGQGLEFLIYFQGNSAPDKSGLPSDRFSAERTGGSVSTLTIQRTQQEDSAVYLCASSSAGGENGELFFGEGSRLTVL.

This clonotype was detected ten times or more. The chain joins TRBV6-1 to TRBJ2-5; the D is unclear. There are 10 residues in the CDR3. V was shortened by 8 bases and J by 2 bases, with 3 bases between the two germline ends. The germline V gene has CDR1 MNHNS and CDR2 SASEGT. The CDR3 nucleotides are TGTGCCAGCCTTCAAGAGACCCAGTACTTC. This codes for CASLQETQYF.

The genes are TRBV7-2 and TRBJ1-1; no clear D gene. Trimming shortened V by 1 base and J by 1 base, and 10 bases separated the two germline ends. The CDR3 has 15 amino acids. Germline V lookup: CDR1 SGHTA, CDR2 FQGNSA. CDR3 in DNA: TGTGCCAGCAGCTTAGATCCGGACGCGAACACTGAAGCTTTCTTT. This sequence encodes CASSLDPDANTEAFF.

The CDR3 sequence: CASSLFLGYEQYF. The CDR3 bases are TGTGCCAGCAGTTTATTTCTTGGCTACGAGCAGTACTTC. J is TRBJ2-7 and V is TRBV27; D is undetermined. The CDR3 length is 13 residues. V was cut by 1 base and J by 3 bases, with 7 bases left in between. The germline V gene has CDR1 MNHEY and CDR2 SMNVEV (reference sequence).

Regarding this clonotype: A much larger clonotype is one base distant, so this may be a read error. The V call is TRBV10-3, the J call TRBJ2-2; D unresolved. Germline lookup yields CDR1 ENHRY and CDR2 SYGVKD. The CDR3 spans 14 residues. Written as DNA, the CDR3 is TGTGCCATCAGAGAGTCATTGAACACCGGGGAGCTGTTTTTT. Protein: CAIRESLNTGELFF.

Details on this clonotype: No conserved phenylalanine or tryptophan ends this CDR3, so it is likely a read error. It is unclear where the CDR3 begins or ends on the DNA, so no DNA is shown, and the CDR3 is as TCRdb lists it. The V call is TRBV6-5, the J call TRBJ2-7. Germline V lookup: CDR1 MNHEY, CDR2 SVGAGI. The length of the CDR3 is 9 amino acids, counting both ends. CDR3 residues: CASSYSSIG.

This chain uses TRBV24-1 with TRBJ2-2; D unresolved. V lost 4 bases and J lost 6, with 8 bases in between. CDR1 is KGHDR and CDR2 is SFDVKD in the germline V gene. This CDR3 comprises 13 residues. The chain's CDR3 is CATSEPGAGELFF. CDR3 DNA sequence: TGTGCCACCAGTGAACCTGGAGCCGGGGAGCTGTTTTTT.

This clonotype occurred a few times. The CDR3 nucleotides are TGCAGTGCTAGCGGGGCGGCCGTGAACTCCTACGAGCAGTACTTC. This encodes CSASGAAVNSYEQYF. The chain carries TRBV20-1 and TRBJ2-7; the D gene could be TRBD1 or TRBD2 (5 bases each). Germline CDR1 reads DFQATT; CDR2 reads SNEGSKA (reference sequence). V dropped 3 bases and J dropped 0 bases, with 15 bases sitting between them. This CDR3 is built from 15 residues.

This clonotype was picked up many times. V and J are TRBV7-8 and TRBJ1-1, with D uncertain. The germline V and J ends were trimmed by 6 bases and 0 bases, with 8 bases remaining between them. Germline V CDR1 and CDR2: SGHVS, FQNEAQ. There are 13 residues in the CDR3. CDR3 coding DNA: TGTGCCAGCAGGAGGAACCTGAACACTGAAGCTTTCTTT. It specifies CASRRNLNTEAFF.

The rearrangement uses TRBV6-5 and TRBJ1-2; D is perhaps TRBD1 (6 bases). CDR1 MNHEY and CDR2 SVGAGI come from the germline V gene. There are 15 residues in the CDR3. Trimming took off 1 base at V and 6 bases at J, with 15 bases between the two ends. The DNA of the CDR3 is TGTGCCAGCAGTTACTACTCACAGGGACTTCATGGCTACACCTTC. Its translation: CASSYYSQGLHGYTF.

On this clonotype: A read error is possible here, since a much larger clone lies one base away. The chain employs TRBV15 and TRBJ1-1; perhaps TRBD1 as D (6 bases). Trimming shortened V by 2 bases and J by 4 bases, and 14 bases separated the two germline ends. Germline V gives CDR1 LNHNV, CDR2 YYDKDF (reference sequence). The CDR3 covers 15 residues. The CDR3 spells CATSRSSGEGTEAFF. CDR3 DNA sequence: TGTGCCACCAGCAGATCCTCAGGGGAGGGCACTGAAGCTTTCTTT.

This clonotype was counted a few times. This sequence joins TRBV7-9 and TRBJ1-4, with D possibly matching TRBD1 (5 bases). CDR1 is SEHNR, CDR2 FQNEAQ, per germline (reference sequence). V lost 6 bases and J 2 bases, leaving 16 bases between the germline ends. The CDR3 has 16 amino acids. CDR3 loop: CASSSPSGRTNEKLFF. The CDR3 DNA reads as TGTGCCAGCAGTTCCCCGTCAGGGAGGACTAATGAAAAACTGTTTTTT.